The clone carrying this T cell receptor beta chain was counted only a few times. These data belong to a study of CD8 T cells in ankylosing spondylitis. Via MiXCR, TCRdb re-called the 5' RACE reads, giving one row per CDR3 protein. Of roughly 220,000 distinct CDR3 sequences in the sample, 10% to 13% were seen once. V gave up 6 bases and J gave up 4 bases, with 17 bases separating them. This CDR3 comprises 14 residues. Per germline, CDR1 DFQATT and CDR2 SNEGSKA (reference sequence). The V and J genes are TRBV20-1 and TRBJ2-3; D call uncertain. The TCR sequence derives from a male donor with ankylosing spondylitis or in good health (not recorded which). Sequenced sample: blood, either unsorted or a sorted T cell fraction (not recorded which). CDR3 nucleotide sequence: TGCAGTGCCTCACCACCGCAGCTGGCAGATACGCAGTATTTT. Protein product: CSASPPQLADTQYF.